This T cell receptor beta chain was retrieved from a study of shared clonotypes between healthy human individuals. The table came from immunoSEQ multiplex PCR; TCRdb's copy has only in-frame clones and leaves some out. The data hold roughly 2 million clones, with over 85% observed a single time. CDR1 and CDR2 from the germline V gene are SGHRS and YFSETQ. The V segment lost 0 bases and the J segment 2 bases; nucleotides outside the gene matches: 4. CDR3 length: 15 residues. CD45RO negativity and positive selection for CCR7 defined naive CD8 cells, a population that excluded terminally differentiated effector memory CD45RA+ cells. Regarding this clone: Other DNA sequences in the same sample also yield this CDR3.

The receptor was isolated from a man aged 18 to 30 in good health. This rearrangement joins TRBV5-1 to TRBJ2-7; 8 positions agree with TRBD1. The specimen was naive CD8+ T cells sorted from blood. The CDR3 region is CASSLDQGAAYEQYF. The DNA of the CDR3 is TGCGCCAGCAGCTTGGATCAGGGGGCGGCCTACGAGCAGTACTTC.